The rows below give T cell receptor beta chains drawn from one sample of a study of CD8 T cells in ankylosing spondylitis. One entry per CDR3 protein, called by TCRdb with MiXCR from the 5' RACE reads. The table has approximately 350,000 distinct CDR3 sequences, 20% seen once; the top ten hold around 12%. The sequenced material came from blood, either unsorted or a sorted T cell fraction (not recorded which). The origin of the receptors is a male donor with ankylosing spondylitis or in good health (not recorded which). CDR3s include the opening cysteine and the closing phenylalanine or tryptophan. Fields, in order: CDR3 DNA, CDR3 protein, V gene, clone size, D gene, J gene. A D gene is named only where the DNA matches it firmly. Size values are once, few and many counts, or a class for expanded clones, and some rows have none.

DNA: TGTGCCAGCAGTGATGCGGGTGGGAGCTCCTACAATGAGCAGTTCTTC
CDR3: CASSDAGGSSYNEQFF
V: TRBV6-4
size: .
D: .
J: TRBJ2-1

DNA: TGTGCCATACCGGGACTACCTCTGGATACGCAGTATTTT
CDR3: CAIPGLPLDTQYF
V: TRBV6-4
size: few
D: TRBD2
J: TRBJ2-3

DNA: TGTGCCAGCAGCTTAGGATGGAGCGGCTACACAGATACGCAGTATTTT
CDR3: CASSLGWSGYTDTQYF
V: TRBV7-2
size: few
D: .
J: TRBJ2-3

DNA: TGTGCCAGCAGCCACCCGGGACTAGCGGGTACAGATACGCAGTATTTT
CDR3: CASSHPGLAGTDTQYF
V: TRBV7-2
size: .
D: TRBD2
J: TRBJ2-3

DNA: TGTGCCAGCAGCCAATTTGGTGTTTATGTTGCTGGTGAAGCTTTCTTT
CDR3: CASSQFGVYVAGEAFF
V: TRBV3-1
size: few
D: .
J: TRBJ1-1

DNA: TGCGCCAGCAGCCAAGATGGGGCGCTTAACACTGAAGCTTTCTTT
CDR3: CASSQDGALNTEAFF
V: TRBV4-1
size: .
D: .
J: TRBJ1-1

DNA: TGTGCCAGCAGCAGCCGGGACAGCCGGCGGGAAGATACGCAGTATTTT
CDR3: CASSSRDSRREDTQYF
V: TRBV12-3/TRBV12-4
size: .
D: .
J: TRBJ2-3

DNA: TGTGCCAGCAGCTTAGAGGGGACTAGCGGGGGAAAGCAGTATTTT
CDR3: CASSLEGTSGGKQYF
V: TRBV7-8
size: few
D: TRBD2
J: TRBJ2-3

DNA: TGCAGCGTTGACTTGCTAGCTCCAGATACGCAGTATTTT
CDR3: CSVDLLAPDTQYF
V: TRBV29-1
size: few
D: .
J: TRBJ2-3

DNA: TGTGCCAGCAGCCTATTCCCCGAGTTGGGACTACTGAACAATGAGCAGTTCTTC
CDR3: CASSLFPELGLLNNEQFF
V: TRBV12-3/TRBV12-4
size: few
D: TRBD2
J: TRBJ2-1

DNA: TGTGCCAGCAGCGAACAGGGGGCCCAGGGGACCGGGGAGCTGTTTTTT
CDR3: CASSEQGAQGTGELFF
V: TRBV7-9
size: .
D: TRBD1
J: TRBJ2-2

DNA: TGTGCCAGCAGCCCGGAGGCCTCCTACGAGCAGTACTTC
CDR3: CASSPEASYEQYF
V: TRBV7-9
size: many
D: .
J: TRBJ2-7

DNA: TGCGCCAGCAGCTGGGCGGGACAGGGGGCCTACAATGAGCAGTTCTTC
CDR3: CASSWAGQGAYNEQFF
V: TRBV5-1
size: few
D: TRBD1
J: TRBJ2-1

DNA: TGTGCCAGCAGTTTGGGCGCGGGGGCGTTAAATGAGCAGTTCTTC
CDR3: CASSLGAGALNEQFF
V: TRBV12-3/TRBV12-4
size: .
D: .
J: TRBJ2-1

DNA: TGTGCCAGCAGCTTAATAGTAAACGGGGAGCTGTTTTTT
CDR3: CASSLIVNGELFF
V: TRBV7-9
size: .
D: .
J: TRBJ2-2

DNA: TGTGCCAGCAGTCCCGACAGGGGGGTGACAGATACGCAGTATTTT
CDR3: CASSPDRGVTDTQYF
V: TRBV27
size: few
D: TRBD1
J: TRBJ2-3

DNA: TGTGCCAGCAGTTACCCGGGACACCAGGAAGCTTTCTTT
CDR3: CASSYPGHQEAFF
V: TRBV12-3/TRBV12-4
size: .
D: .
J: TRBJ1-1

DNA: TGTGCCAGCAGTTTCGAGAGAGGGAATGAGCAGTTCTTC
CDR3: CASSFERGNEQFF
V: TRBV6-6
size: .
D: .
J: TRBJ2-1

DNA: TGTGCCAGCAGCCCTGGGCCCGCCTACGAGCAGTACTTC
CDR3: CASSPGPAYEQYF
V: TRBV7-7
size: few
D: .
J: TRBJ2-7

DNA: TGTGCCAGCAGTTTTGGTGGATTCACAGATACGCAGTATTTT
CDR3: CASSFGGFTDTQYF
V: TRBV12-3/TRBV12-4
size: many
D: .
J: TRBJ2-3

DNA: TGTGCCAGCAGCTTACAGAACGATAATGAAAAACTGTTTTTT
CDR3: CASSLQNDNEKLFF
V: TRBV7-9
size: few
D: .
J: TRBJ1-4

DNA: TGCGCCAGCAGCCCTGTCGGGAGCCGAGAGCAGTTCTTC
CDR3: CASSPVGSREQFF
V: TRBV4-1
size: few
D: .
J: TRBJ2-1

DNA: TGTGCCAGCGTCGGATTAACCGGGTACGAGCAGTACTTC
CDR3: CASVGLTGYEQYF
V: TRBV2
size: .
D: .
J: TRBJ2-7

DNA: TGTGCCAGCAGTCAGGGGGGGAGCACAGATACGCAGTATTTT
CDR3: CASSQGGSTDTQYF
V: TRBV12-3/TRBV12-4
size: many
D: .
J: TRBJ2-3

DNA: TGTGCCAGCAGGGAAGGACAGGGTAATTCACCCCTCCACTTT
CDR3: CASREGQGNSPLHF
V: TRBV12-3/TRBV12-4
size: .
D: TRBD1
J: TRBJ1-6

DNA: TGTGCCAGCAGCCAAGGCCGGGGAGGAAACACCATATATTTT
CDR3: CASSQGRGGNTIYF
V: TRBV4-2
size: few
D: .
J: TRBJ1-3

DNA: TGTGCCAGCAGTGGGAGAGCGGGGGGACGGGAGCAGTTCTTC
CDR3: CASSGRAGGREQFF
V: TRBV2
size: few
D: TRBD2
J: TRBJ2-1

DNA: TGTGCCAGCAGCTTAACACCGGGACAGGGCCTTTCCTATGGCTACACCTTC
CDR3: CASSLTPGQGLSYGYTF
V: TRBV7-6
size: few
D: TRBD1
J: TRBJ1-2

DNA: TGTGCCACCAGTGAAACCTACCGAAAGGACCGCTCGAGCACCGGGGAGCTGTTTTTT
CDR3: CATSETYRKDRSSTGELFF
V: TRBV24-1
size: many
D: .
J: TRBJ2-2

DNA: TGTGCCAGCAGTCCCGGGACAGGGGGTTTCGAGCAGTACTTC
CDR3: CASSPGTGGFEQYF
V: TRBV12-3/TRBV12-4
size: many
D: TRBD1
J: TRBJ2-7

DNA: TGCGCCAGCTCACTTGAGGGCCAGGGGGCGCGGTCCTACGAGCAGTACTTC
CDR3: CASSLEGQGARSYEQYF
V: TRBV5-1
size: few
D: TRBD1
J: TRBJ2-7

DNA: TGCAGTGCTAGGGGGCGGGGGGGCCTCTACAATGAGCAGTTCTTC
CDR3: CSARGRGGLYNEQFF
V: TRBV20-1
size: .
D: TRBD2
J: TRBJ2-1

DNA: TGTGCCAGCAGTTTCCAGGGGTTCTACAATGAGCAGTTCTTC
CDR3: CASSFQGFYNEQFF
V: TRBV12-3/TRBV12-4
size: few
D: .
J: TRBJ2-1

DNA: TGCGCCAGCCGGACTAGCGGGGCCTACGAGCAGTACTTC
CDR3: CASRTSGAYEQYF
V: TRBV23-1
size: .
D: TRBD2
J: TRBJ2-7

DNA: TGCGCCAGCAGTGAGGGAACTGGCGAAGAGACCCAGTACTTC
CDR3: CASSEGTGEETQYF
V: TRBV10-2
size: .
D: .
J: TRBJ2-5

DNA: TGTGCCAGCAGCTTACCGATTGAGGGGCACGAGCAGTACTTC
CDR3: CASSLPIEGHEQYF
V: TRBV7-9
size: once
D: .
J: TRBJ2-7

DNA: TGTGCCAGCAGCTTAGGACAGGCTACCTACGAGCAGTACTTC
CDR3: CASSLGQATYEQYF
V: TRBV7-6
size: few
D: .
J: TRBJ2-7

DNA: TGCAGCGTTGTAGGAACAGAGCAAGAGACCCAGTACTTC
CDR3: CSVVGTEQETQYF
V: TRBV29-1
size: .
D: .
J: TRBJ2-5

DNA: TGTGCCAGCAGCTTAAGTACAGTCTCCTACGAGCAGTACTTC
CDR3: CASSLSTVSYEQYF
V: TRBV7-9
size: few
D: .
J: TRBJ2-7

DNA: TGTGCCAGCAGTTACCTGCCCGGACAGGGGACCTACGAGCAGTACTTC
CDR3: CASSYLPGQGTYEQYF
V: TRBV6-5
size: .
D: TRBD1
J: TRBJ2-7

DNA: TGTGCCACCAGTGACCCCGGGACTAGCGGCACAGATACGCAGTATTTT
CDR3: CATSDPGTSGTDTQYF
V: TRBV24-1
size: .
D: TRBD2
J: TRBJ2-3

DNA: TGTGCCAGCAGCTTAGGGCCCACCTCTTACAATGAGCAGTTCTTC
CDR3: CASSLGPTSYNEQFF
V: TRBV7-2
size: .
D: .
J: TRBJ2-1

DNA: TGTGCCAGCAGCCTCGGACAGGGCCCGATTTACGAGCAGTACTTC
CDR3: CASSLGQGPIYEQYF
V: TRBV7-9
size: few
D: TRBD1
J: TRBJ2-7

DNA: TGTGCCAGCAGTGTTGGCGGGGGGGCTCCAGAGACCCAGTACTTC
CDR3: CASSVGGGAPETQYF
V: TRBV2
size: .
D: TRBD2
J: TRBJ2-5

DNA: TGTGCCAGCAGTTTGGGCCGGGGGGGCCTGTTGAACGAGCAGTACTTC
CDR3: CASSLGRGGLLNEQYF
V: TRBV27
size: .
D: TRBD2
J: TRBJ2-7

DNA: TGCGCCAGCAGCCTTGACAGCTACTACGAGCAGTACTTC
CDR3: CASSLDSYYEQYF
V: TRBV5-1
size: few
D: .
J: TRBJ2-7

DNA: TGTGCCAGCAGTTTAGGACCAACGCAGTATTTT
CDR3: CASSLGPTQYF
V: TRBV12-3/TRBV12-4
size: .
D: .
J: TRBJ2-3

DNA: TGTGCCAGCAGCCCAGAGAGGATGGGCACTGAAGCTTTCTTT
CDR3: CASSPERMGTEAFF
V: TRBV3-1
size: few
D: .
J: TRBJ1-1

DNA: TGCAGTGCTAGTGGGGACATCACCCCCTACGAGCAGTACTTC
CDR3: CSASGDITPYEQYF
V: TRBV20-1
size: .
D: .
J: TRBJ2-7

DNA: TGTGCCAGCAGTTTATGGGGGACAGGGCCCAATCAGCCCCAGCATTTT
CDR3: CASSLWGTGPNQPQHF
V: TRBV28
size: few
D: TRBD1
J: TRBJ1-5

DNA: TGTGCCACTCGACTAGCGGGAACCTACGAGCAGTACTTC
CDR3: CATRLAGTYEQYF
V: TRBV7-9
size: few
D: TRBD2
J: TRBJ2-7

DNA: TGTGCCAGCAGTCCAGGGACAGCCGGCTCGGGCACCGGGGAGCTGTTTTTT
CDR3: CASSPGTAGSGTGELFF
V: TRBV27
size: .
D: TRBD1
J: TRBJ2-2

DNA: TGCGCCAGCAGCTTGGATGGGGATCCCTACAATGAGCAGTTCTTC
CDR3: CASSLDGDPYNEQFF
V: TRBV5-1
size: few
D: .
J: TRBJ2-1

DNA: TGTGCCAGCACCTCATGGGCGGCAGGGGAAACAGATACGCAGTATTTT
CDR3: CASTSWAAGETDTQYF
V: TRBV12-3/TRBV12-4
size: few
D: .
J: TRBJ2-3

DNA: TGTGCCAGCAGGTCGGCGGGGGGGCCGAATGAGCAGTTCTTC
CDR3: CASRSAGGPNEQFF
V: TRBV2
size: few
D: TRBD2
J: TRBJ2-1

DNA: TGTGCCAGCAGCACCCTCACGGACGAGCAGTACTTC
CDR3: CASSTLTDEQYF
V: TRBV7-9
size: .
D: .
J: TRBJ2-7

DNA: TGCGCCAGCAGCCAGGGGCCGGGACTTACAGATACGCAGTATTTT
CDR3: CASSQGPGLTDTQYF
V: TRBV4-1
size: few
D: .
J: TRBJ2-3

DNA: TGTGCCAGCAGTTTTGAGGTGTCAGCCTCTGGGGCCAACGTCCTGACTTTC
CDR3: CASSFEVSASGANVLTF
V: TRBV12-3/TRBV12-4
size: few
D: .
J: TRBJ2-6